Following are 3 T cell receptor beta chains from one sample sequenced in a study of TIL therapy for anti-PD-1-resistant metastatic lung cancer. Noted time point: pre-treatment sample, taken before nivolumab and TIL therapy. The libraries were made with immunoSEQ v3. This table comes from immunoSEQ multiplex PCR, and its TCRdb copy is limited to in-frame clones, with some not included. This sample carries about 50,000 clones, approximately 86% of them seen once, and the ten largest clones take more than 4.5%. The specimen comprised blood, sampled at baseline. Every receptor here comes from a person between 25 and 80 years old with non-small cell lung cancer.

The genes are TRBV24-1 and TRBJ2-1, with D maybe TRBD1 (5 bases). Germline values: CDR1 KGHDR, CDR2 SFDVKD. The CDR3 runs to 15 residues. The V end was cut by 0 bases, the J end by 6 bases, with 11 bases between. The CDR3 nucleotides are TGTGCCACCAGTGATTTGGTCAGGGCCCCCAATGAGCAGTTCTTC. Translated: CATSDLVRAPNEQFF.

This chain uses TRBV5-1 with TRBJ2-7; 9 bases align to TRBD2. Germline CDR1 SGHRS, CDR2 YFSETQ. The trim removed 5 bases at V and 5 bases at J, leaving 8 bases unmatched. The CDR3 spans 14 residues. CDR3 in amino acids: CASRIAGEGDEQYF. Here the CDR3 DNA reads TGCGCCAGCAGAATAGCGGGAGAGGGAGACGAGCAGTACTTC.

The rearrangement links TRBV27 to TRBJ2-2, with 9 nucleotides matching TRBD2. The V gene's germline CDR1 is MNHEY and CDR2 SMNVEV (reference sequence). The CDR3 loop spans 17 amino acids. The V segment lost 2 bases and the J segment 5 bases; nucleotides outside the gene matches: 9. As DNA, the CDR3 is TGTGCCAGCAGTTTAAGGCGGGAGGGCCCTCGGACCGGGGAGCTGTTTTTT. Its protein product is CASSLRREGPRTGELFF.